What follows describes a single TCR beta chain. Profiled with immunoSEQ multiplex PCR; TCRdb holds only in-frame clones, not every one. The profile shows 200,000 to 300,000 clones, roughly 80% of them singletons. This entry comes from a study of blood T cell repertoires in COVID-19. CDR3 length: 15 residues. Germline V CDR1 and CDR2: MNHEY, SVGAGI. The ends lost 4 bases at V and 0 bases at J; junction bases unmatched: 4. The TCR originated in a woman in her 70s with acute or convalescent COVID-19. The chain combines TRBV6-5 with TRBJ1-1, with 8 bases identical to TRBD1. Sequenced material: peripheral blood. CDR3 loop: CASSSRGQMNTEAFF. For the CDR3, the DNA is TGTGCCAGCAGTTCCAGGGGGCAAATGAACACTGAAGCTTTCTTT.